This TCR beta chain comes out of a study of shared clonotypes between healthy human individuals. Comments on this clone: The same CDR3 also results from other DNA sequences found in this sample.

Profiled with immunoSEQ multiplex PCR; TCRdb holds only in-frame clones, not every one. The table shows under 2.5 million clones, with 85% to 95% occurring only once. Researchers partitioned CD4+ cells into CD45RA+ naive and CD45RA-negative memory subsets. The material sequenced was naive CD4+ T cells from PBMCs. Subset in this sample: CD45RA+ positively selected. This clonotype was sampled from a man between 18 and 35 years old in good health. Some clones in this sample may be carry-over from other donors' samples.

CDR3 DNA: TGCAGTGCTAGTCTTCATGAGCAGTTCTTC. This sequence encodes CSASLHEQFF. The chain has TRBV20-1 and TRBJ2-1; no reliable D call. Germline values: CDR1 DFQATT, CDR2 SNEGSKA (reference sequence). The CDR3 is 10 residues long. V lost 3 bases and J 8 bases, leaving 5 bases between the germline ends.